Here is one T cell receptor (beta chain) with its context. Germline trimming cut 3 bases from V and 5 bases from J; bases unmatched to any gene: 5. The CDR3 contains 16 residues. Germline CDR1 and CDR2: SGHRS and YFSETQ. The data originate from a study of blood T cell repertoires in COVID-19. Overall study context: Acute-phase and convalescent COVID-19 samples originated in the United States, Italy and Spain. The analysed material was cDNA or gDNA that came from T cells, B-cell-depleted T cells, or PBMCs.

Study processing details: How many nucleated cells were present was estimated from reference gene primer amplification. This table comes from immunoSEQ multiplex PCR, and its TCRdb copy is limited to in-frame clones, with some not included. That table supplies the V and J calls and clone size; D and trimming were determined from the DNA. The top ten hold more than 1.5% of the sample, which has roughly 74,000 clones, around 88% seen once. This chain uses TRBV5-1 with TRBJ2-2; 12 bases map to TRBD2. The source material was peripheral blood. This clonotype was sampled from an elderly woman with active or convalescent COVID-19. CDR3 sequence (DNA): TGCGCCAGCAGCTACTCCGGGACTAGCGGGACCGGGGAGCTGTTTTTT. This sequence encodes CASSYSGTSGTGELFF.